This T cell receptor (beta chain) was obtained from a study of T cells after yellow fever vaccination. Study results and caveats: Although most clonotypes did not, a small share appeared in both CD4 and CD8 compartments. The presence of abundant clonotypes contaminating from the bulk population was possible in FACS-sorted repertoires.

As TCR cDNA was made by 5'RACE template switching, a universal primer site and UMIs were added. TCRdb re-derived calls from the 5' RACE reads in MiXCR, one entry per CDR3 protein. The data hold approximately 180,000 distinct CDR3 sequences, with approximately 6.2% observed a single time. Germline CDR1 MDHEN, CDR2 SYDVKM. CDR3 length: 14 residues. V was shortened by 0 bases and J by 6 bases, with 12 bases between the two germline ends. This clonotype was detected ten times or more. The antigen is undetermined. The J gene is TRBJ2-7, the V gene TRBV28; D gene unclear. This TCR was recovered from a man aged 18-30 years who received the YFV17D yellow fever vaccine. Specimen: CD4+ T cells sorted from PBMCs, collected on the day of the first yellow fever vaccination. The CDR3, as DNA: TGTGCCAGCAGTTTATGGGCAGGCCCCGCCGAGCAGTACGTC. Its translation: CASSLWAGPAEQYV.